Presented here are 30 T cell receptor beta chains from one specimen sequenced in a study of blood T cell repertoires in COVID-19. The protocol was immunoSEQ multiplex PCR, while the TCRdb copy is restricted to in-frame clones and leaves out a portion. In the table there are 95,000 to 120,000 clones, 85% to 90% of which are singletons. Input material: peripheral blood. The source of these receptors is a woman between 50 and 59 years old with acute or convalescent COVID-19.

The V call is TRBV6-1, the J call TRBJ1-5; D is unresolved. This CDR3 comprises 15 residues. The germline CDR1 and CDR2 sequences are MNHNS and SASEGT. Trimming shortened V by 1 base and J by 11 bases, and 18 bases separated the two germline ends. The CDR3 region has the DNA TGTGCCAGCAGTGAAGTCGGAGTGCAAATCACGACCCAGCATTTT. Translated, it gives CASSEVGVQITTQHF.

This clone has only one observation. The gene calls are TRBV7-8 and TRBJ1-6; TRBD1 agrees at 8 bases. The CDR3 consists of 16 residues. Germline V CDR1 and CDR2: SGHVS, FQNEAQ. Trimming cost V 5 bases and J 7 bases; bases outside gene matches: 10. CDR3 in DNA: TGTGCCAGCAGCACCCGCGGACAGGGATTCAATTCACCCCTCCACTTT. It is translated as CASSTRGQGFNSPLHF.

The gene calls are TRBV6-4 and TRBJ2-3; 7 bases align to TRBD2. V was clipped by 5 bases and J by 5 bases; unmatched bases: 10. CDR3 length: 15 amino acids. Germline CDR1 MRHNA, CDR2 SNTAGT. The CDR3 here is CASSPWAGEGDTQYF. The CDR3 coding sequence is TGTGCCAGCAGTCCTTGGGCGGGAGAAGGAGATACGCAGTATTTT.

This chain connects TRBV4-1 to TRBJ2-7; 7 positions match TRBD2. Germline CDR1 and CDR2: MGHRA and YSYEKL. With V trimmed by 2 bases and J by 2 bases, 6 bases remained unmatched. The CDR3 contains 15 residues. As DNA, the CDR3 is TGCGCCAGCAGCCAACTACTAGCGAACCCCTACGAGCAGTACTTC. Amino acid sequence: CASSQLLANPYEQYF.

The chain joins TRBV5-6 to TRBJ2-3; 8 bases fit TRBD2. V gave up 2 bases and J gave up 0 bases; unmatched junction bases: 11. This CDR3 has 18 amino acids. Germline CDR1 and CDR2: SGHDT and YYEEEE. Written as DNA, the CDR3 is TGTGCCAGCAGCTTACCGGGACTAGGTTCTAGCAGCACAGATACGCAGTATTTT. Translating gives CASSLPGLGSSSTDTQYF.

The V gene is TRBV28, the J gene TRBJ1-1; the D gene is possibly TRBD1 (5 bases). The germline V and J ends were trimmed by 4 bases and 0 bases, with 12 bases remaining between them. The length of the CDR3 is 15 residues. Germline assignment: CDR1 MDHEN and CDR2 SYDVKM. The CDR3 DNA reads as TGTGCCAGCAGTTCCCACGGGGACTTGAACACTGAAGCTTTCTTT. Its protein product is CASSSHGDLNTEAFF. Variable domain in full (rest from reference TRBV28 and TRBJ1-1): DVKVTQSSRYLVKRTGEKVFLECVQDMDHENMFWYRQDPGLGLRLIYFSYDVKMKEKGDIPEGYSVSREKKERFSLILESASTNQTSMYLCASSSHGDLNTEAFFGQGTRLTVV.

The CDR3 DNA follows: TGCGCCAGCAGCTTGGCAGGGGAATTTGGCTACACCTTC. The encoded protein is CASSLAGEFGYTF. The rearrangement links TRBV5-1 to TRBJ1-2, with D possibly being TRBD1 (6 bases). The CDR3 has 13 amino acids. CDR1 SGHRS and CDR2 YFSETQ come from the germline V gene. The V and J ends lost 0 bases and 7 bases respectively, with 10 bases between them.

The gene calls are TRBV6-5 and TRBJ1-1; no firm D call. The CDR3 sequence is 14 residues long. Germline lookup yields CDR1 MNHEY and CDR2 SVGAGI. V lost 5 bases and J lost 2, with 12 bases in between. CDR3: CASSRLAGNTEAFF. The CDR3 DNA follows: TGTGCCAGCAGTCGCCTAGCCGGCAACACTGAAGCTTTCTTT.

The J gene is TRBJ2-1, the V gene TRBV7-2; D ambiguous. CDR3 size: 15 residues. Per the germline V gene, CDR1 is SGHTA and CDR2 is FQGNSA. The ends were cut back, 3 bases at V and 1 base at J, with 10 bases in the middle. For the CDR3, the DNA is TGTGCCAGCAGCTTTTCAACTGCTTCCTACAATGAGCAGTTCTTC. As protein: CASSFSTASYNEQFF. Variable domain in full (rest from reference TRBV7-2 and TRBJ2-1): GAGVSQSPSNKVTEKGKDVELRCDPISGHTALYWYRQSLGQGLEFLIYFQGNSAPDKSGLPSDRFSAERTGGSVSTLTIQRTQQEDSAVYLCASSFSTASYNEQFFGPGTRLTVL.

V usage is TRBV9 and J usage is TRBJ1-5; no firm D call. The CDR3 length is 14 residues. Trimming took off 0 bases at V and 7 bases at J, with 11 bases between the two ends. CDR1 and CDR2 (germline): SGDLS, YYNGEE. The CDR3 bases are TGTGCCAGCAGCGTAGACCTAGATACCCAGCCCCAGCATTTT. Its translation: CASSVDLDTQPQHF.

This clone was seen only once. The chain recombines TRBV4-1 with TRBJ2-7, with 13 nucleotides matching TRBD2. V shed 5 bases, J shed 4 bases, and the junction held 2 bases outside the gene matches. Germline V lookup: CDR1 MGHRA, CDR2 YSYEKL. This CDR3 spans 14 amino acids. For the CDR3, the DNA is TGCGCCAGCAGCGAGACTAGCGGGAGGTACGAGCAGTACTTC. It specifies CASSETSGRYEQYF.

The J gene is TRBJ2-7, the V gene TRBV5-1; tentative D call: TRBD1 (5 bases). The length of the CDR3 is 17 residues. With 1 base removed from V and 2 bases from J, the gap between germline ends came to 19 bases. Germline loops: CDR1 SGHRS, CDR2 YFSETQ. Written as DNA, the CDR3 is TGCGCCAGCAGCTTGCAGGGCCCGGGCTCCCCGACCTACGAGCAGTACTTC. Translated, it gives CASSLQGPGSPTYEQYF.

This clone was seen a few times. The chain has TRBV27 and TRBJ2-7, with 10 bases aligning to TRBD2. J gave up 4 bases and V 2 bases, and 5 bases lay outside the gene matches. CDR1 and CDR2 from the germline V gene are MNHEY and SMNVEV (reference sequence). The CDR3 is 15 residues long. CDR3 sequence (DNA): TGTGCCAGCAGTTTAGTAGCGGGAGGTCGGTACGAGCAGTACTTC. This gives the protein CASSLVAGGRYEQYF.

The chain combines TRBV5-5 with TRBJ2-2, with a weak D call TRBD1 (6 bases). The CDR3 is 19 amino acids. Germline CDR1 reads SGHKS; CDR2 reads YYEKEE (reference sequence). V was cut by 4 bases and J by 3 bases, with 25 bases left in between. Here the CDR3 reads CASSPRRTGPYGDTGELFF. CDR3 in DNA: TGTGCCAGCAGCCCTAGAAGAACAGGGCCCTACGGGGACACCGGGGAGCTGTTTTTT.

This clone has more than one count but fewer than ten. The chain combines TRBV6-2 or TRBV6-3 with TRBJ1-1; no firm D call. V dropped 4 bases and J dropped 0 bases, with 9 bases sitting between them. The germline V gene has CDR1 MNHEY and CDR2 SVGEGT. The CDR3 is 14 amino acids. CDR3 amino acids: CASSLSVLNTEAFF. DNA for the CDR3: TGTGCCAGCAGTTTATCAGTACTGAACACTGAAGCTTTCTTT.

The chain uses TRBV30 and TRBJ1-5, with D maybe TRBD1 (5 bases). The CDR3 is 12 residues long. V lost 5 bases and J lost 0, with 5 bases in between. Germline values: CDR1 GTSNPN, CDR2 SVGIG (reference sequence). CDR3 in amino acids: CAWDSSNQPQHF. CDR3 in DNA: TGTGCCTGGGACAGTAGCAATCAGCCCCAGCATTTT.

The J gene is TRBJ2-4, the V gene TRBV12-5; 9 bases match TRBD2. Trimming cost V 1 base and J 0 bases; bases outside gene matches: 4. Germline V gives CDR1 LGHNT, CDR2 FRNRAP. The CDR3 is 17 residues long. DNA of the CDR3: TGTGCTAGTGGTTTGGGCCTAGCGGGGTTAGCCAAAAACATTCAGTACTTC. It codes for CASGLGLAGLAKNIQYF.

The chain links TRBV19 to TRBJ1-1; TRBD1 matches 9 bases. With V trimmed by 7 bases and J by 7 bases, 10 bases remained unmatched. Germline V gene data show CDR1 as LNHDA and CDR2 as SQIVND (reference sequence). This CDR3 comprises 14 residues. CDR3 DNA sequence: TGTGCCAGTATCCGCGACAGGGGGTCCGGTGAAGCTTTCTTT. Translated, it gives CASIRDRGSGEAFF.

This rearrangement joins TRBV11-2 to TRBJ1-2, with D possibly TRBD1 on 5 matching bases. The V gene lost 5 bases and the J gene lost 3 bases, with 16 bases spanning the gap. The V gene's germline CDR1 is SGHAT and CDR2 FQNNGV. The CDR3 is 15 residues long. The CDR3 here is CASSAHKGKDYGYTF. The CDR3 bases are TGTGCCAGCAGCGCCCATAAGGGGAAGGACTATGGCTACACCTTC.

CDR3 amino acids: CASSVQQGLLPMNTEAFF. The DNA of the CDR3 is TGTGCCAGCAGCGTTCAGCAGGGACTCCTCCCGATGAACACTGAAGCTTTCTTT. This sequence joins TRBV9 and TRBJ1-1; D is perhaps TRBD1 (5 bases). Trimming removed 2 bases from V and 0 bases from J, with 20 bases in between. Germline V gene lookup returns CDR1 SGDLS and CDR2 YYNGEE. This CDR3 spans 18 amino acids.

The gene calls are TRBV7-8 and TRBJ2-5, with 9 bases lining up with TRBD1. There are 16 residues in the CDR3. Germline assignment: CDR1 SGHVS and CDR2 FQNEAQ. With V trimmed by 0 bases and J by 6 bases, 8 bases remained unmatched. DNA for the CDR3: TGTGCCAGCAGCTTAGCCGGGACAGGGTGGATGAAGACCCAGTACTTC. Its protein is CASSLAGTGWMKTQYF. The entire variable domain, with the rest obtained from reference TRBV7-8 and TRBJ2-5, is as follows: GAGVSQSPRYKVAKRGQDVALRCDPISGHVSLFWYQQALGQGPEFLTYFQNEAQLDKSGLPSDRFFAERPEGSVSTLKIQRTQQEDSAVYLCASSLAGTGWMKTQYFGPGTRLLVL.

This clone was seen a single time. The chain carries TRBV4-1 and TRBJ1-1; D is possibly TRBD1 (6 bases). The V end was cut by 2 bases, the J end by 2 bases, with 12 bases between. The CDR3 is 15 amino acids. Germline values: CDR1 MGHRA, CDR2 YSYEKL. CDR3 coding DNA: TGCGCCAGCAGCCAAATACAGGGACAAAACACTGAAGCTTTCTTT. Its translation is CASSQIQGQNTEAFF.

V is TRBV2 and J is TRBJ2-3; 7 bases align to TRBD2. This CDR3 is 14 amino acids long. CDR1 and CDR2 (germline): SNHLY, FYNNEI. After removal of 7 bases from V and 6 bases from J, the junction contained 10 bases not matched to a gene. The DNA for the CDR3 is TGTGCCAGCACCCAAGGGAGGGGCCGGGATACGCAGTATTTT. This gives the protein CASTQGRGRDTQYF.

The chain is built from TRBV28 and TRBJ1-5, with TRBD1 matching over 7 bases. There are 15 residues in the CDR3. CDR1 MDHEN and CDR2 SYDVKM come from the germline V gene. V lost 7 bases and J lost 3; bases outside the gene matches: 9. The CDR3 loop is CASTPQGTNNQPQHF. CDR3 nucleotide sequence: TGTGCCAGCACCCCACAGGGGACGAACAATCAGCCCCAGCATTTT.

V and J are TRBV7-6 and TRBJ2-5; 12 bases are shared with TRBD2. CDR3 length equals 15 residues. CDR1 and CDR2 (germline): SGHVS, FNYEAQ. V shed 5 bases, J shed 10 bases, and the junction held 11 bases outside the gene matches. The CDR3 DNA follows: TGTGCCAGCAGCCCTACCCTAGCGGGGGGGCAGGGCCAGTACTTC. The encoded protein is CASSPTLAGGQGQYF.

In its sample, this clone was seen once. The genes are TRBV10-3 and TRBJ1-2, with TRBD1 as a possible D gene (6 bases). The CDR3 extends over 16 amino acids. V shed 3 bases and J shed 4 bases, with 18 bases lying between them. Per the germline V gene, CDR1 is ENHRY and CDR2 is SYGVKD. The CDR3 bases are TGTGCCATCAGTGACGTGGCAGGCAGGGGATTCTATGGCTACACCTTC. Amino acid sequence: CAISDVAGRGFYGYTF.

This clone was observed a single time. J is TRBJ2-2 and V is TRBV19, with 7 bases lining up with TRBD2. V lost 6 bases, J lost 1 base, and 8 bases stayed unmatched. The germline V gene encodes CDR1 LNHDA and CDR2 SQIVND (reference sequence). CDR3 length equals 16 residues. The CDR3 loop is CASSTGLAGNTGELFF. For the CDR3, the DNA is TGTGCCAGTAGCACCGGCTTAGCGGGGAACACCGGGGAGCTGTTTTTT.

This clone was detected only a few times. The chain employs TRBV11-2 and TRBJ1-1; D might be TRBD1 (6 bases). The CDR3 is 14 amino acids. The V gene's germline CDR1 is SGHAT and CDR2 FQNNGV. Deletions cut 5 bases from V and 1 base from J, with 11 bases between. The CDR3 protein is CASSPGQPNTEAFF. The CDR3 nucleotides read TGTGCCAGCAGCCCCGGACAGCCGAACACTGAAGCTTTCTTT. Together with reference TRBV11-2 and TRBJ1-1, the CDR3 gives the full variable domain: EAGVAQSPRYKIIEKRQSVAFWCNPISGHATLYWYQQILGQGPKLLIQFQNNGVVDDSQLPKDRFSAERLKGVDSTLKIQPAKLEDSAVYLCASSPGQPNTEAFFGQGTRLTVV.

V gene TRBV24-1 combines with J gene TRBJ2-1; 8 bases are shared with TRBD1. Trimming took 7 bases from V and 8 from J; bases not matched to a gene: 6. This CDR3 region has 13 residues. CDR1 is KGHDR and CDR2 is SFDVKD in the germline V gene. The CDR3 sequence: CATRRTGQDEQFF. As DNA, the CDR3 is TGTGCCACCAGACGGACAGGGCAGGATGAGCAGTTCTTC.

The CDR3 loop is CASTQASSGVTDTQYF. The CDR3 DNA is TGTGCCAGCACCCAGGCGTCTAGCGGGGTCACAGATACGCAGTATTTT. The gene calls are TRBV3-1 (or the pseudogene TRBV3-2) and TRBJ2-3; 9 positions agree with TRBD2. The germline gives CDR1 LGHDT, CDR2 YNNKEL (reference sequence). There are 16 residues in the CDR3. J lost 2 bases, V lost 7 bases, and 10 bases had no gene match.